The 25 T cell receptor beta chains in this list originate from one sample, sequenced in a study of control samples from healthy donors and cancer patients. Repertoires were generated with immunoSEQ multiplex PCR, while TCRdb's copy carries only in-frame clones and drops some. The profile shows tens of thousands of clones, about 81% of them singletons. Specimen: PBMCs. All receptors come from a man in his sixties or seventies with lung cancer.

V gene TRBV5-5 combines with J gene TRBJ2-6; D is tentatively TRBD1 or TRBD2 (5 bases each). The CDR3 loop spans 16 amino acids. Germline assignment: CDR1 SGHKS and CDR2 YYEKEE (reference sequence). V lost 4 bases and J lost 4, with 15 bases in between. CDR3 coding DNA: TGTGCCAGCAGCCATATGGCCGGGGCAGGGGCCAACGTCCTGACTTTC. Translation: CASSHMAGAGANVLTF. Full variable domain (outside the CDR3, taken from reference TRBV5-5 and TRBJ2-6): DAGVTQSPTHLIKTRGQQVTLRCSPISGHKSVSWYQQVLGQGPQFIFQYYEKEERGRGNFPDRFSARQFPNYSSELNVNALLLGDSALYLCASSHMAGAGANVLTFGAGSRLTVL.

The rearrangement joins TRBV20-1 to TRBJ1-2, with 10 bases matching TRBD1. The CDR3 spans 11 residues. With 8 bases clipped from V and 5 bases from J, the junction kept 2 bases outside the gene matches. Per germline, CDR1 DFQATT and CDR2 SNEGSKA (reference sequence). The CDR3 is CSRDRGYGYTF. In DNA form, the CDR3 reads TGCAGTCGGGACAGGGGATATGGCTACACCTTC.

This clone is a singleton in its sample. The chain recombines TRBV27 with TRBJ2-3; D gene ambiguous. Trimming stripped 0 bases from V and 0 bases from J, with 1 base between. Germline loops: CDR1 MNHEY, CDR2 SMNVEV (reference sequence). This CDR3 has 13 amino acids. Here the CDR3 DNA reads TGTGCCAGCAGTTTATCGAGCACAGATACGCAGTATTTT. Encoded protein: CASSLSSTDTQYF.

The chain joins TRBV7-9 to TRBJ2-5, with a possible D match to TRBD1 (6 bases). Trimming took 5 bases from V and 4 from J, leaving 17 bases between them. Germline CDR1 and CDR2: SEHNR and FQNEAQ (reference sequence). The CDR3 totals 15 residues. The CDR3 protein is CASSDPLGRGETQYF. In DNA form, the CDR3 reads TGTGCCAGCAGCGACCCCCTGGGCAGGGGAGAGACCCAGTACTTC. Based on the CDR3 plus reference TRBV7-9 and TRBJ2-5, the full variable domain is DTGVSQNPRHKITKRGQNVTFRCDPISEHNRLYWYRQTLGQGPEFLTYFQNEAQLEKSRLLSDRFSAERPKGSFSTLEIQRTEQGDSAMYLCASSDPLGRGETQYFGPGTRLLVL.

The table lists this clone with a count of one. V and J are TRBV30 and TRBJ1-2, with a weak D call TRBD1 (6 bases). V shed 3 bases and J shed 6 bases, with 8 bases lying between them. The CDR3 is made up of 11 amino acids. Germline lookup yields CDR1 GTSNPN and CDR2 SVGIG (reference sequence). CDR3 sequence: CAWRPGDGYTF. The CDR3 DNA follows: TGTGCCTGGAGGCCAGGGGATGGCTACACCTTC.

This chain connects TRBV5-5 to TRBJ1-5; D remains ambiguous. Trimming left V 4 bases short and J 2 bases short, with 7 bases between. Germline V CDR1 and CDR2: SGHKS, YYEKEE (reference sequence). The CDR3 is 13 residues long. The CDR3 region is CASSPGGNQPQHF. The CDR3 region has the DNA TGTGCCAGCAGCCCCGGGGGCAATCAGCCCCAGCATTTT.

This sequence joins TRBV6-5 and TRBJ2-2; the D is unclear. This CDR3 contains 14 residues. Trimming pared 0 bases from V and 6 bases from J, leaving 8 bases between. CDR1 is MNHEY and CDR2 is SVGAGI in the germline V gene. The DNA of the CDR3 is TGTGCCAGCAGTTACTCGAAAGGTCCCGGGGAGCTGTTTTTT. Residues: CASSYSKGPGELFF.

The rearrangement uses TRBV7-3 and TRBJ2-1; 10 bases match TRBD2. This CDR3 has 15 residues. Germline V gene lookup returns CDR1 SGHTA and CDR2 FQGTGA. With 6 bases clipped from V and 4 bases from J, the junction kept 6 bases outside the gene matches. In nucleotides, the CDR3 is TGTGCCAGCAGAATAGCGGGGGGAATATACAATGAGCAGTTCTTC. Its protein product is CASRIAGGIYNEQFF.

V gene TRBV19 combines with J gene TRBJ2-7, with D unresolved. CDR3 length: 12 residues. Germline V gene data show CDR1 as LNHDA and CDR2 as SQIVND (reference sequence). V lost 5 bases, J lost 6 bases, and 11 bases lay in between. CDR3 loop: CASSGRGFEQYF. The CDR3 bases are TGTGCCAGTAGTGGCCGTGGCTTCGAGCAGTACTTC.

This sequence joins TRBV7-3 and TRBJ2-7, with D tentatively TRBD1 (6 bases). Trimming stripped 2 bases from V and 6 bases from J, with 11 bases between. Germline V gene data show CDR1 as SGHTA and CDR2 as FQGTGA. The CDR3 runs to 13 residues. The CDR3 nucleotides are TGTGCCAGCAGCTTAGACAGGCTAGGCGAGCAGTACTTC. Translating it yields CASSLDRLGEQYF.

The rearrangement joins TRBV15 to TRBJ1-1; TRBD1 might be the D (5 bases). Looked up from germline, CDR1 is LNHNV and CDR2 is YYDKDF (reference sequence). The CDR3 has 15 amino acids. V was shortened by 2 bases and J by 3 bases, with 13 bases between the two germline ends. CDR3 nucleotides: TGTGCCACCAGCAGACCAGGGCCATGGGACACTGAAGCTTTCTTT. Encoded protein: CATSRPGPWDTEAFF.

This CDR3 is CASSLGTGPYEQYF. As DNA, the CDR3 is TGTGCCAGCAGCCTAGGGACAGGGCCGTACGAGCAGTACTTC. The rearrangement links TRBV14 to TRBJ2-7, with 9 nucleotides matching TRBD1. The CDR3 has 14 amino acids. The J segment lost 4 bases and the V segment lost 4 bases, leaving 5 bases of the junction unmatched. Per germline, CDR1 SGHDN and CDR2 FVKESK.

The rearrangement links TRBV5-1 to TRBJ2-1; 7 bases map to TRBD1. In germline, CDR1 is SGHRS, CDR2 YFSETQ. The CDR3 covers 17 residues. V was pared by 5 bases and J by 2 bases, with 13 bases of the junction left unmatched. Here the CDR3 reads CASSPQGAGGPYNEQFF. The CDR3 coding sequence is TGCGCCAGCAGTCCCCAGGGTGCAGGGGGACCCTACAATGAGCAGTTCTTC.

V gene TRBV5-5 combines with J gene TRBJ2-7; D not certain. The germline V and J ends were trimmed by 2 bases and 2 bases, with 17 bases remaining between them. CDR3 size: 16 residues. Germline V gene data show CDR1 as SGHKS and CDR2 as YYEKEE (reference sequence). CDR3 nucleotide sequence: TGTGCCAGCAGCTTATCCCCCACGGACGCAACCTACGAGCAGTACTTC. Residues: CASSLSPTDATYEQYF.

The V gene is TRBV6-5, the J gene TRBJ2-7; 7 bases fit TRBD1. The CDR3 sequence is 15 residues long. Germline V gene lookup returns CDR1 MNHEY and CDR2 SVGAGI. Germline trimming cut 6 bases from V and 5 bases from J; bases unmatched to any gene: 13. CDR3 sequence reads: CASSGTRRQGDEQYF. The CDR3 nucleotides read TGTGCCAGCAGCGGAACTAGACGACAGGGCGACGAGCAGTACTTC.

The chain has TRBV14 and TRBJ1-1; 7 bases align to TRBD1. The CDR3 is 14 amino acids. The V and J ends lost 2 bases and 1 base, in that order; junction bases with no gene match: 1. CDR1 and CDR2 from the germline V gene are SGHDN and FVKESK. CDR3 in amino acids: CASSQQGGNTEAFF. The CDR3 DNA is TGTGCCAGCAGCCAACAGGGGGGGAACACTGAAGCTTTCTTT.

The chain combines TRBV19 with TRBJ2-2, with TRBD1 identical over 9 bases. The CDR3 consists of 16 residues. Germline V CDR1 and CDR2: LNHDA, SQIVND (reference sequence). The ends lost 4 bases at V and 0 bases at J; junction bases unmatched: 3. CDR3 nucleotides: TGTGCCAGTAGTAAGGGACAGGGCGCGAACACCGGGGAGCTGTTTTTT. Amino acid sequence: CASSKGQGANTGELFF. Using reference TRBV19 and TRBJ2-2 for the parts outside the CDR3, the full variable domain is DGGITQSPKYLFRKEGQNVTLSCEQNLNHDAMYWYRQDPGQGLRLIYYSQIVNDFQKGDIAEGYSVSREKKESFPLTVTSAQKNPTAFYLCASSKGQGANTGELFFGEGSRLTVL.

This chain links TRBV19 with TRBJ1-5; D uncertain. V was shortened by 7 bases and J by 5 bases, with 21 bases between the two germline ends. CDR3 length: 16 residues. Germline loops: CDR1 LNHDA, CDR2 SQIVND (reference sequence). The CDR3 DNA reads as TGTGCCAGTAAAGCCAATAGAGAGTCCCGTCATCAGCCCCAGCATTTT. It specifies CASKANRESRHQPQHF.

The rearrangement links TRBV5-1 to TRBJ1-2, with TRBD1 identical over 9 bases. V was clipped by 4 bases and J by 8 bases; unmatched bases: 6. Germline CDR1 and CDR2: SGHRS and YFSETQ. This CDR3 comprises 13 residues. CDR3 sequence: CASSTGGALGYTF. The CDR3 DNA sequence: TGCGCCAGCAGCACAGGGGGCGCGCTCGGCTACACCTTC.

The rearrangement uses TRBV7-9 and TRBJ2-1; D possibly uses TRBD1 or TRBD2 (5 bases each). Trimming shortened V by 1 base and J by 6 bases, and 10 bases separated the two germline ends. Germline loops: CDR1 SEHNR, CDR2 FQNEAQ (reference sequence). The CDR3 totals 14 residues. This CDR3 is CASSLGDRSNEQFF. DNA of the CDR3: TGTGCCAGCAGCTTAGGGGACCGTAGCAATGAGCAGTTCTTC. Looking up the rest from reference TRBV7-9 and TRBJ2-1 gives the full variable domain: DTGVSQNPRHKITKRGQNVTFRCDPISEHNRLYWYRQTLGQGPEFLTYFQNEAQLEKSRLLSDRFSAERPKGSFSTLEIQRTEQGDSAMYLCASSLGDRSNEQFFGPGTRLTVL.

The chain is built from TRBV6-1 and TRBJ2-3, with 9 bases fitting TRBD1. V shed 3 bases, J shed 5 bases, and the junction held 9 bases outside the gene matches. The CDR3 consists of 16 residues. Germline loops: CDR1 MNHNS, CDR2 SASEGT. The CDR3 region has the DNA TGTGCCAGCAGTGACCAACAGGGGGCGATCTTAGATACGCAGTATTTT. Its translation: CASSDQQGAILDTQYF.

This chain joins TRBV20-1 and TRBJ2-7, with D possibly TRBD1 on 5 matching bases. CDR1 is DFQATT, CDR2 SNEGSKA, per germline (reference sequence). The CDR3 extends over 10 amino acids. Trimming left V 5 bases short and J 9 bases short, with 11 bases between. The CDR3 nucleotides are TGCAGTGCTCTGACCCAGGGGCAGTACTTC. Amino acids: CSALTQGQYF.

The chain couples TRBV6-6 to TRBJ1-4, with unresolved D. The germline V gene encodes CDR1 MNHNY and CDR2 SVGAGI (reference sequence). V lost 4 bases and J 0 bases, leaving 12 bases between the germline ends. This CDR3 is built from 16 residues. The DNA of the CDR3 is TGTGCCAGCAGTTTCAGGCCTACCGCAACTAATGAAAAACTGTTTTTT. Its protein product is CASSFRPTATNEKLFF.

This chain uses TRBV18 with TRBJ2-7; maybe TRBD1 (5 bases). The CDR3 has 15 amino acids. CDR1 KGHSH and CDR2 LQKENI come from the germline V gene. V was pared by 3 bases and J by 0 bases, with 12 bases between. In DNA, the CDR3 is TGTGCCAGCTCACCGGAAGGGGCTATCTCCTACGAGCAGTACTTC. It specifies CASSPEGAISYEQYF.

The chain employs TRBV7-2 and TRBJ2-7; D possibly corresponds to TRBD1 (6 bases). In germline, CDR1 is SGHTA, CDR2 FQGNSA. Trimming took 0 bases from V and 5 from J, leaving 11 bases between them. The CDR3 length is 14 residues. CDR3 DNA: TGTGCCAGCAGCTTAGCAGCAGGGGCCAACGAGCAGTACTTC. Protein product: CASSLAAGANEQYF. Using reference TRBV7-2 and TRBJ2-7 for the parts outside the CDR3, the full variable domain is GAGVSQSPSNKVTEKGKDVELRCDPISGHTALYWYRQSLGQGLEFLIYFQGNSAPDKSGLPSDRFSAERTGGSVSTLTIQRTQQEDSAVYLCASSLAAGANEQYFGPGTRLTVT.